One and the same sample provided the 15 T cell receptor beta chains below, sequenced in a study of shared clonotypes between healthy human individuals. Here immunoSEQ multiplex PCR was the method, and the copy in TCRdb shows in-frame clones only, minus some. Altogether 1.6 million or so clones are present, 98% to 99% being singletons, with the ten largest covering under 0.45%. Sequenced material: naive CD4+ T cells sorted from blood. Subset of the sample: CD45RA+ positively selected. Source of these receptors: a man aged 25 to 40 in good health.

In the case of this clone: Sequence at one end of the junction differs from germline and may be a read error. The CDR3 is CASSLGRIGASISVF. The CDR3 coding sequence is TGTGCCAGCAGCTTGGGGAGGATAGGGGCCTCAATTTCGGTCTTC. The chain has TRBV5-6 and TRBJ2-7, with D tentatively TRBD1 or TRBD2 (5 bases each). The CDR3 runs 15 residues. Germline values: CDR1 SGHDT, CDR2 YYEEEE.

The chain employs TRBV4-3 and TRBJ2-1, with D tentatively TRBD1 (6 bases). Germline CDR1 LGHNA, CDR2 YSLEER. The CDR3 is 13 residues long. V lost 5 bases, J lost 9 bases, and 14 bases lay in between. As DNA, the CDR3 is TGCGCCAGCAGCGCCAACAGGGATCGTGAGCAGTTCTTC. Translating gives CASSANRDREQFF.

The CDR3 nucleotides are TGTGCCAGCAGCCGTTCTCACGTGAACACTGAAGCTTTCTTT. It encodes CASSRSHVNTEAFF. J is TRBJ1-1 and V is TRBV7-9; no clear D. The CDR3 totals 14 residues. Trimming took 5 bases from V and 0 from J, leaving 10 bases between them. Germline V gives CDR1 SEHNR, CDR2 FQNEAQ (reference sequence).

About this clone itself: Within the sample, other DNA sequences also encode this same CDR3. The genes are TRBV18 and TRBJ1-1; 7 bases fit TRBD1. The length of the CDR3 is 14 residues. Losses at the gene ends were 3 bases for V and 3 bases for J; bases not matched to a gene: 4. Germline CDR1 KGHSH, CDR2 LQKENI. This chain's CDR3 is CASSPTGLDTEAFF. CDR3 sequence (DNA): TGTGCCAGCTCACCGACAGGGCTGGACACTGAAGCTTTCTTT. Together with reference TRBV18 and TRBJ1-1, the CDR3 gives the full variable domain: NAGVMQNPRHLVRRRGQEARLRCSPMKGHSHVYWYRQLPEEGLKFMVYLQKENIIDESGMPKERFSAEFPKEGPSILRIQQVVRGDSAAYFCASSPTGLDTEAFFGQGTRLTVV.

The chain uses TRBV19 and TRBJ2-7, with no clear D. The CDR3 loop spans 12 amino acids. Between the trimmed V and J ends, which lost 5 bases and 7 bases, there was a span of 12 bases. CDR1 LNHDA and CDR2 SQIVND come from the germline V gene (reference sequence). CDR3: CASSWPLGEQYF. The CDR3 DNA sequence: TGTGCCAGTAGTTGGCCTTTAGGGGAGCAGTACTTC.

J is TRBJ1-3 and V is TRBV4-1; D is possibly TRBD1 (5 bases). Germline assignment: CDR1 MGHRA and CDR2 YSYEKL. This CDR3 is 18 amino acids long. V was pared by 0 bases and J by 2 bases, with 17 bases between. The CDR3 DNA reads TGCGCCAGCAGCCAAGATCCTCCGGGACCCGGAGCTGGAAACACCATATATTTT. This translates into CASSQDPPGPGAGNTIYF.

The CDR3 coding sequence is TGTGCCAGCAGTTTGAGGACAGGCACAGATACGCAGTATTTT. The encoded protein is CASSLRTGTDTQYF. The J gene is TRBJ2-3, the V gene TRBV28; tentatively, D is TRBD1 (6 bases). The CDR3 sequence is 14 residues long. Trimming cost V 3 bases and J 1 base, with 8 bases left between them. Germline loops: CDR1 MDHEN, CDR2 SYDVKM.

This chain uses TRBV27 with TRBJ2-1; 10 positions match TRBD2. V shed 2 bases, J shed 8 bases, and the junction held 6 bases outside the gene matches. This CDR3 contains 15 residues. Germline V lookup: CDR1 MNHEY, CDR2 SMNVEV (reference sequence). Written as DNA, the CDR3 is TGTGCCAGCAGTTTAGAAGCGGGAGGGCCCCATGAGCAGTTCTTC. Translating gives CASSLEAGGPHEQFF.

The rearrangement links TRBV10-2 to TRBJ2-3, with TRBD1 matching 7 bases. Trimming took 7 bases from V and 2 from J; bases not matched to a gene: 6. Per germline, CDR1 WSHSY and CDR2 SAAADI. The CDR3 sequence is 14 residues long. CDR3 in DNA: TGCGCCAGCAACACTGGGACAGACACAGATACGCAGTATTTT. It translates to CASNTGTDTDTQYF.

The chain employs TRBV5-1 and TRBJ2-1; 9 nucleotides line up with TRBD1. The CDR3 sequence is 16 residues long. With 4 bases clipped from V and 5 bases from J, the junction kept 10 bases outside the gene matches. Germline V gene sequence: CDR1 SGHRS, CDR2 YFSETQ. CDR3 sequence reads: CASSPRPGQGDNEQFF. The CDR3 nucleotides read TGCGCCAGCAGCCCAAGGCCGGGACAGGGAGACAATGAGCAGTTCTTC.

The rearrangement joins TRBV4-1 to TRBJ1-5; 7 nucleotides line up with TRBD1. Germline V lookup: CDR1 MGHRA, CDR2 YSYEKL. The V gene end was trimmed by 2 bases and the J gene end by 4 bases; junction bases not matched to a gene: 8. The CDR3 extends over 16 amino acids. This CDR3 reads CASSQLPRGSNQPQHF. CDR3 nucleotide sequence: TGCGCCAGCAGCCAACTCCCCAGGGGGTCAAATCAGCCCCAGCATTTT.

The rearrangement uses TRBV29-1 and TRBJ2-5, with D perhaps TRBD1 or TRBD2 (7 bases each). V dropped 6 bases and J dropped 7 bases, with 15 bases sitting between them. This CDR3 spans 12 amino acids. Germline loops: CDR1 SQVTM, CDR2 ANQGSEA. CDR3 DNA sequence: TGCAGCGTAGAACAGGGGAGGGTGACCCAGTACTTC. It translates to CSVEQGRVTQYF.

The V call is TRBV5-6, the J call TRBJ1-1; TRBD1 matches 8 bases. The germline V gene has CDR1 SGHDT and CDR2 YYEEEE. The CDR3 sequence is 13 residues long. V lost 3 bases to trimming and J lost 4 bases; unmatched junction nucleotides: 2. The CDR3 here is CASSSTGGTEAFF. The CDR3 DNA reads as TGTGCCAGCAGCTCAACAGGGGGCACTGAAGCTTTCTTT. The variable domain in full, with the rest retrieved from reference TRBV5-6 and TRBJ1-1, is DAGVTQSPTHLIKTRGQQVTLRCSPKSGHDTVSWYQQALGQGPQFIFQYYEEEERQRGNFPDRFSGHQFPNYSSELNVNALLLGDSALYLCASSSTGGTEAFFGQGTRLTVV.

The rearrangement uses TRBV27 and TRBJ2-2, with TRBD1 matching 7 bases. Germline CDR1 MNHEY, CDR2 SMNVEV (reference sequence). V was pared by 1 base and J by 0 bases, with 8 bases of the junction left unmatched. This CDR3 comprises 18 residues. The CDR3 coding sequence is TGTGCCAGCAGTTTATACCCTCCAGGACAGGCGAACACCGGGGAGCTGTTTTTT. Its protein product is CASSLYPPGQANTGELFF.

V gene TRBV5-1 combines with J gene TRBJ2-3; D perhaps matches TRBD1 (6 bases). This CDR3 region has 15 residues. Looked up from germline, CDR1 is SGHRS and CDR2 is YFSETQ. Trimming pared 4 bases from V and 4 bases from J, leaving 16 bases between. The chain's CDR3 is CASSPTLGAADTQYF. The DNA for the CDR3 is TGCGCCAGCAGCCCCACCTTGGGGGCTGCAGATACGCAGTATTTT.